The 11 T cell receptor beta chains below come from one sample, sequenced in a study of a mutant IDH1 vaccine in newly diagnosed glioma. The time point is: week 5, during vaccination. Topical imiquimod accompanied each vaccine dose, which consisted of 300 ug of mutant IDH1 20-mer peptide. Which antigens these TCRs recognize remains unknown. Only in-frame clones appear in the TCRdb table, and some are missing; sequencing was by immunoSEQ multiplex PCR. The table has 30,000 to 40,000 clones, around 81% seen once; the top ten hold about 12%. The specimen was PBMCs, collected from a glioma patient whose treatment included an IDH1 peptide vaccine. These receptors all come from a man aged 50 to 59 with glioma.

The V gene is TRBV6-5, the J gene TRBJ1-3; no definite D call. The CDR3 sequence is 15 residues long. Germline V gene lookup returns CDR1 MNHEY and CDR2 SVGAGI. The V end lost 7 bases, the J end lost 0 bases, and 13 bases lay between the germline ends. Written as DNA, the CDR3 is TGTGCCAGCATCGACCCCAACAGCTCTGGAAACACCATATATTTT. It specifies CASIDPNSSGNTIYF.

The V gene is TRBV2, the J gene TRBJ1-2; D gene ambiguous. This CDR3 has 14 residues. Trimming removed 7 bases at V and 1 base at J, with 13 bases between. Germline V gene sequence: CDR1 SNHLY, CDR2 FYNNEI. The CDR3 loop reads CASKSSMVNYGYTF. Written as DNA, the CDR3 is TGTGCCAGCAAGTCGTCGATGGTTAACTATGGCTACACCTTC.

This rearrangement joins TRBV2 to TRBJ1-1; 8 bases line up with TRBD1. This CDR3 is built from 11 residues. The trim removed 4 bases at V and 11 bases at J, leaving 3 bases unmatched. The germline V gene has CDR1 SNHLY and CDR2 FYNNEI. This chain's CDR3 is CASSVRTGAFF. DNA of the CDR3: TGTGCCAGCAGTGTAAGGACAGGGGCTTTCTTT.

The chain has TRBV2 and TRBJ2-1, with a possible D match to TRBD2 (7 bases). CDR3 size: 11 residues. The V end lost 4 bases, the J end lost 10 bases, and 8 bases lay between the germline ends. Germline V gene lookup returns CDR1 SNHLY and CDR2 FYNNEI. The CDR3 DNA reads TGTGCCAGCAGTGGGGGGGGCGAGCAGTTCTTC. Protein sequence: CASSGGGEQFF.

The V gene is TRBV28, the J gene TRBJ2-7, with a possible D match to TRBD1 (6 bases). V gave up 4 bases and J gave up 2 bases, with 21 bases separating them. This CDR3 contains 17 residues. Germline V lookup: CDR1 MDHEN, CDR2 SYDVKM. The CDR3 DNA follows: TGTGCCAGCAGTTCCAAAATTGACAGGTATGGTCCCTACGAGCAGTACTTC. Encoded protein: CASSSKIDRYGPYEQYF.

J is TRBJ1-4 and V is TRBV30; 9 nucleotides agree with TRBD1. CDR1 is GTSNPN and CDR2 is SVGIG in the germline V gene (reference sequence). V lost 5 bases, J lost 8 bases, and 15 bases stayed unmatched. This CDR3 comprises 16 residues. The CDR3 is CAWGKGQGVLEEKLFF. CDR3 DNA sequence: TGTGCCTGGGGGAAGGGACAGGGAGTTTTAGAGGAAAAACTGTTTTTT.

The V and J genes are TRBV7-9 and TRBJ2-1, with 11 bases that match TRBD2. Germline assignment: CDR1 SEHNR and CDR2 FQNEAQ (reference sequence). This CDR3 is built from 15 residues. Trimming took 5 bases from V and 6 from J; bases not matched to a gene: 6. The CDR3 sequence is CASSQGLAVSNEQFF. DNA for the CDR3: TGTGCCAGCAGCCAGGGACTAGCGGTCTCCAATGAGCAGTTCTTC.

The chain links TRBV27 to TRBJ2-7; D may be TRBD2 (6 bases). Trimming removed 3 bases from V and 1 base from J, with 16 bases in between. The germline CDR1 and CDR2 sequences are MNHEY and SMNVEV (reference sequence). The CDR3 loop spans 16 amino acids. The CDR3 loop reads CASSLARGASSYEQYF. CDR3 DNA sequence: TGTGCCAGCAGTTTGGCGCGGGGAGCTTCTTCCTACGAGCAGTACTTC.

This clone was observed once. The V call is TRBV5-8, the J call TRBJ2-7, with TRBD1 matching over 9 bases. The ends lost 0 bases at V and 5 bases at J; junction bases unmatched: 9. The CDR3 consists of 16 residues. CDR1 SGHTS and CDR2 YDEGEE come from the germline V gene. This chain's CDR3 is CASSLVGQGVFHEQYF. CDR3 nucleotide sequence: TGTGCCAGCAGCTTGGTGGGACAGGGAGTATTCCACGAGCAGTACTTC.

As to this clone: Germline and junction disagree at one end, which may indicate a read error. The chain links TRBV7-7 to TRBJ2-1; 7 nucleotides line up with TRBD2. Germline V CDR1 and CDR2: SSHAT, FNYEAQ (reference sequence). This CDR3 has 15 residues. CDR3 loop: CASSLNPSGYNEQFF. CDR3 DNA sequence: TGTGCTAGCAGCCTTAACCCTAGCGGATACAATGAGCAGTTCTTC. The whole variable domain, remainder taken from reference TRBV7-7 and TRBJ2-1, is GAGVSQSPRYKVTKRGQDVTLRCDPISSHATLYWYQQALGQGPEFLTYFNYEAQPDKSGLPSDRFSAERPEGSISTLTIQRTEQRDSAMYRCASSLNPSGYNEQFFGPGTRLTVL.

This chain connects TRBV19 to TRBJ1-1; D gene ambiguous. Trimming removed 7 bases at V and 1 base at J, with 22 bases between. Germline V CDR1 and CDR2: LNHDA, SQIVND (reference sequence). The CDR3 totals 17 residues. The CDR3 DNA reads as TGTGCCAGTATCCCTACTCTGAAGAGCTCCAAGAACACTGAAGCTTTCTTT. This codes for CASIPTLKSSKNTEAFF.